These T cell receptor beta chains were read from a single sample in a study of T cell responses to AZD1222 COVID-19 vaccine. Profiled with immunoSEQ multiplex PCR; TCRdb holds only in-frame clones, not every one. The sample yields about 130,000 clones, roughly 88% seen once. The sequencing used peripheral blood, collected on day 0 of MenACWY control vaccination. These receptors originate from an adult in good health. The conserved cysteine and the conserved F or W are not part of the CDR3 here. Fields, in order: V gene, J gene, CDR3 protein.

V: TRBV2; J: TRBJ2-3; CDR3: ASGLAAYTDTQY
V: TRBV18; J: TRBJ2-2; CDR3: ASSAPGLAGEGTGELF
V: TRBV2; J: TRBJ2-1; CDR3: ASSEAGTIFGEQF
V: TRBV9; J: TRBJ1-1; CDR3: ASSPGWTGRLGTEAF
V: TRBV7-8; J: TRBJ2-2; CDR3: ASSLRPRQTGVDTGELF
V: TRBV18; J: TRBJ2-1; CDR3: ASSPGTGNTYNEQF
V: TRBV4-1; J: TRBJ2-3; CDR3: ASSQASYAGGLTDTQY
V: TRBV5-4; J: TRBJ1-1; CDR3: ASSFMGSTEAF
V: TRBV30; J: TRBJ2-1; CDR3: AWRIRLAGRNEQF
V: TRBV11-2; J: TRBJ2-1; CDR3: ASSLERGQASSYNEQF
V: TRBV5-5; J: TRBJ1-4; CDR3: ASSFVGEKLF
V: TRBV28; J: TRBJ1-2; CDR3: ASSFSVVNYGYT
V: TRBV5-1; J: TRBJ2-2; CDR3: ASSFGLAYGELF